A single sample is the source of the 27 T cell receptor beta chains below, sequenced in a study of blood T cells in healthy people across ages. A sample-barcoded 5' primer and a J-beta primer mix were used in a second PCR of roughly 7 to 12 cycles. TCRdb processed the 5' RACE reads anew with MiXCR; each CDR3 protein has one entry. The data contain hundreds of thousands of distinct CDR3 sequences, roughly 31% of them seen just once; the ten biggest clones take up approximately 14%. The specimen sequenced was blood. The receptors originated from a woman of 80 years or more in good health.

This chain connects TRBV4-2 to TRBJ2-7; TRBD1 might be the D (6 bases). Trimming removed 3 bases at V and 3 bases at J, with 12 bases between. The CDR3 sequence is 14 residues long. Per the germline V gene, CDR1 is LGHNA and CDR2 is YNFKEQ. The CDR3 region has the DNA TGTGCCAGCAGCCAGGAGGACAGAGGCTACGAGCAGTACTTC. Its protein is CASSQEDRGYEQYF.

This clonotype turned up a few times. This chain connects TRBV10-3 to TRBJ2-7; perhaps D is TRBD1 or TRBD2 (5 bases each). CDR1 ENHRY and CDR2 SYGVKD come from the germline V gene. The CDR3 covers 13 residues. V was cut by 4 bases and J by 3 bases, with 10 bases left in between. CDR3 bases: TGTGCCATCAGTGGGGACCCGATCTACGAGCAGTACTTC. Protein product: CAISGDPIYEQYF.

This clonotype was observed at least ten times. The rearrangement joins TRBV20-1 to TRBJ2-7, with 8 bases lining up with TRBD2. The CDR3 totals 11 residues. CDR1 is DFQATT, CDR2 SNEGSKA, per germline (reference sequence). Trimming removed 6 bases from V and 6 bases from J; junction bases left unmatched: 4. The chain's CDR3 is CSAQRGSEQYF. DNA of the CDR3: TGCAGTGCCCAGCGGGGGAGCGAGCAGTACTTC.

There are many counts of this clonotype. V usage is TRBV12-3 or TRBV12-4 and J usage is TRBJ2-1, with D perhaps TRBD1 or TRBD2 (5 bases each). The V end lost 5 bases, the J end lost 13 bases, and 15 bases lay between the germline ends. The CDR3 length is 12 residues. The DNA of the CDR3 is TGTGCCAGCAGTCCCGGGGCCGGGGAACAGTTCTTC. It codes for CASSPGAGEQFF.

This clonotype occurred a few times. V is TRBV30 and J is TRBJ1-6; 8 bases are a match to TRBD1. Germline trimming cut 2 bases from V and 7 bases from J; bases unmatched to any gene: 7. Germline V lookup: CDR1 GTSNPN, CDR2 SVGIG (reference sequence). CDR3 length: 15 amino acids. CDR3 region: CAWSPGQGGNSPLHF. The CDR3 nucleotides are TGTGCCTGGAGTCCAGGACAGGGTGGAAATTCACCCCTCCACTTT.

The rearrangement uses TRBV20-1 and TRBJ2-7; 10 positions match TRBD2. J was trimmed by 4 bases and V by 5 bases; bases with no gene match: 8. Germline V gives CDR1 DFQATT, CDR2 SNEGSKA (reference sequence). This CDR3 region has 14 residues. CDR3 loop: CSAPRASGGYEQYF. CDR3 DNA sequence: TGCAGTGCTCCCCGCGCTAGCGGGGGTTACGAGCAGTACTTC.

In its sample, this clonotype was seen many times. The chain couples TRBV9 to TRBJ2-3, with TRBD2 identical over 10 bases. J was trimmed by 1 base and V by 0 bases; bases with no gene match: 2. Germline V gives CDR1 SGDLS, CDR2 YYNGEE. This CDR3 is 16 amino acids long. DNA of the CDR3: TGTGCCAGCAGCGTAGGAGGGACTAGCGGCACAGATACGCAGTATTTT. Amino acid sequence: CASSVGGTSGTDTQYF.

The chain joins TRBV6-1 to TRBJ2-4; a possible D gene is TRBD1 (6 bases). The J call may be wrong; the DNA end is better matched by TRBJ2-7. Per germline, CDR1 MNHNS and CDR2 SASEGT. This CDR3 spans 15 amino acids. The CDR3 bases are TGTGCCAGCAGTGAATGGCGTCAGGGGAGCTACGAGCAGTACTTC. Residues: CASSEWRQGSYEQYF.

The count of this clonotype is one. This chain links TRBV5-1 with TRBJ2-5; D is undetermined. Germline V gene sequence: CDR1 SGHRS, CDR2 YFSETQ. CDR3 length equals 14 residues. Trimming cost V 0 bases and J 4 bases, with 10 bases left between them. The CDR3 DNA reads TGCGCCAGCAGCTTGGGTAACAGAGGAGAGACCCAGTACTTC. Its translation: CASSLGNRGETQYF.

A note on this clonotype: Given a much more abundant clone one base away, this may be a read error. The chain recombines TRBV7-2 with TRBJ1-1; D ambiguous. The CDR3 totals 13 residues. Per germline, CDR1 SGHTA and CDR2 FQGNSA. As DNA, the CDR3 is TGTGCCGGCAGCTTAGTGGATTACACTGAAGCTTTCTTT. Its protein product is CAGSLVDYTEAFF.

This clonotype has ten or more counts. The rearrangement links TRBV28 to TRBJ2-1; 14 nucleotides align to TRBD2. CDR1 and CDR2 (germline): MDHEN, SYDVKM. J gave up 5 bases and V 8 bases, and 14 bases lay outside the gene matches. The CDR3 totals 18 residues. The CDR3 DNA sequence: TGTGCCAGCCGACTAGCGGGGGGGCCCGTCCAGGGACACAATGAGCAGTTCTTC. Protein: CASRLAGGPVQGHNEQFF.

As DNA, the CDR3 is TGTGCCAGCAGGCCGAGACAGGGCACCTACGAGCAGTACTTC. Protein: CASRPRQGTYEQYF. The genes are TRBV6-1 and TRBJ2-7, with 7 nucleotides matching TRBD1. From germline, CDR1 is MNHNS and CDR2 SASEGT. The CDR3 extends over 14 amino acids. After removal of 6 bases from V and 2 bases from J, the junction contained 7 bases not matched to a gene.

This clonotype came up once. This chain uses TRBV7-8 with TRBJ2-1; the D gene is possibly TRBD1 (5 bases). Germline V gives CDR1 SGHVS, CDR2 FQNEAQ. This CDR3 has 17 amino acids. Trimming pared 1 base from V and 4 bases from J, leaving 17 bases between. In DNA form, the CDR3 reads TGTGCCAGCAGCTTAGTCGTAGGGGTTAACATTTACAATGAGCAGTTCTTC. Its translation: CASSLVVGVNIYNEQFF. Filled out from reference TRBV7-8 and TRBJ2-1, the complete variable domain reads GAGVSQSPRYKVAKRGQDVALRCDPISGHVSLFWYQQALGQGPEFLTYFQNEAQLDKSGLPSDRFFAERPEGSVSTLKIQRTQQEDSAVYLCASSLVVGVNIYNEQFFGPGTRLTVL.

This clonotype was counted many times. The chain combines TRBV5-1 with TRBJ1-6; unclear D gene. Germline assignment: CDR1 SGHRS and CDR2 YFSETQ. V was clipped by 5 bases and J by 14 bases, with 20 bases between them. CDR3 size: 14 residues. CDR3 in amino acids: CASSVRTGEGTLHF. The DNA of the CDR3 is TGCGCCAGCAGTGTGAGGACTGGGGAAGGGACCCTCCACTTT. Combining the CDR3 with reference TRBV5-1 and TRBJ1-6 gives the whole variable domain KAGVTQTPRYLIKTRGQQVTLSCSPISGHRSVSWYQQTPGQGLQFLFEYFSETQRNKGNFPGRFSGRQFSNSRSEMNVSTLELGDSALYLCASSVRTGEGTLHFGNGTRLTVT.

In this sample, this clonotype turned up many times. The CDR3: CSASEAGTRTEAFF. The DNA of the CDR3 is TGCAGTGCTAGCGAAGCAGGGACACGCACTGAAGCTTTCTTT. V and J are TRBV20-1 and TRBJ1-1, with a possible D match to TRBD1 (6 bases). This CDR3 has 14 residues. The V end lost 3 bases, the J end lost 4 bases, and 15 bases lay between the germline ends. The V gene's germline CDR1 is DFQATT and CDR2 SNEGSKA (reference sequence).

This clonotype has only one observation. This could be a read error, since a much larger clone is one nucleotide away. V and J are TRBV27 and TRBJ1-6; a weak D match, TRBD1 (5 bases). The CDR3 loop spans 16 amino acids. Germline V gives CDR1 MNHEY, CDR2 SMNVEV (reference sequence). CDR3 DNA sequence: TGTGCCGGCAGTACCACATCAGGGATGGGAAATTCACCCCTCCACTTT. Its protein is CAGSTTSGMGNSPLHF.

This clonotype was seen only once. J is TRBJ2-3 and V is TRBV6-2 or TRBV6-3; D may be TRBD1 (6 bases). The CDR3 is made up of 15 amino acids. Per the germline V gene, CDR1 is MNHEY and CDR2 is SVGEGT. Trimming took 4 bases from V and 1 from J, leaving 12 bases between them. This chain's CDR3 is CASSWQGTGTDTQYF. The CDR3 DNA follows: TGTGCCAGCAGTTGGCAGGGGACCGGCACAGATACGCAGTATTTT.

This clonotype was picked up a small number of times. The genes are TRBV7-9 and TRBJ2-2; D may be TRBD1 (5 bases). The CDR3 is made up of 13 amino acids. The germline CDR1 and CDR2 sequences are SEHNR and FQNEAQ (reference sequence). V was shortened by 6 bases and J by 6 bases, with 11 bases between the two germline ends. CDR3 nucleotide sequence: TGTGCCAGCAGTATGGACATATCCGGGGAGCTGTTTTTT. Protein sequence: CASSMDISGELFF.

This clonotype was seen more than once but under ten times. A much more abundant neighbour one base away suggests this may be a read error. The V and J genes are TRBV6-6 and TRBJ2-5; 8 bases map to TRBD1. The V and J ends lost 4 bases and 11 bases, in that order; junction bases with no gene match: 15. Germline-derived CDR1 and CDR2 are MNHNY and SVGAGI (reference sequence). The CDR3 spans 15 residues. The CDR3 DNA is TGTGCCAGCAGTTCGGACAGGGCCTCTTGGTCTTGGCAGTACTTC. Translation: CASSSDRASWSWQYF.

As concerns this clonotype: This may arise from a read error, as a much more abundant clone is one base away. The chain couples TRBV5-1 to TRBJ2-7; D may match TRBD1 or TRBD2 (6 bases each). This CDR3 comprises 15 residues. V lost 0 bases and J 3 bases, leaving 13 bases between the germline ends. Germline V lookup: CDR1 SGHRS, CDR2 YFSETQ. The CDR3 sequence is CASSLGTGAHYEQYF. Written as DNA, the CDR3 is TGCGCCAGCAGCTTGGGGACGGGGGCCCACTACGAGCAGTACTTC.

Details on this clonotype: A read error may explain this, as a much larger clone is one base away. This rearrangement joins TRBV3-1 to TRBJ2-1; 7 nucleotides match TRBD1. CDR3 length equals 15 residues. The V and J ends lost 1 base and 4 bases, in that order; junction bases with no gene match: 4. Germline V gene data show CDR1 as LGHDT and CDR2 as YNNKEL (reference sequence). This CDR3 reads CASSQGTGRYNEQFF. DNA for the CDR3: TGTGCCAGCAGCCAAGGGACAGGCCGGTACAATGAGCAGTTCTTC.

This clonotype was counted many times. The chain has TRBV12-3 or TRBV12-4 and TRBJ2-5, with a tentative D call TRBD2 (6 bases). The CDR3 length is 14 residues. Trimming left V 8 bases short and J 6 bases short, with 19 bases between. This chain's CDR3 is CASGPVGGVKTQYF. CDR3 in DNA: TGTGCCAGCGGCCCGGTCGGGGGAGTAAAGACCCAGTACTTC.

A note on this clonotype: An end of the junction differs from the germline gene, which may be a read error. This chain connects TRBV4-1 to TRBJ1-2; D is undetermined. The CDR3 is made up of 14 amino acids. Germline values: CDR1 MGHRA, CDR2 YSYEKL. This CDR3 reads CASSQEETGYGHTF. CDR3 DNA: TGCGCCAGCAGCCAAGAGGAGACGGGCTATGGCCACACCTTC.

This clonotype appeared a few times. In nucleotides, the CDR3 is TGTGCCAGCAGTCGCCATTCACAGGGCTCTGGAAACACCATATATTTT. This gives the protein CASSRHSQGSGNTIYF. The rearrangement uses TRBV27 and TRBJ1-3, with a weak D call TRBD1 (6 bases). This CDR3 spans 16 amino acids. V was clipped by 5 bases and J by 0 bases, with 14 bases between them. Germline V gene data show CDR1 as MNHEY and CDR2 as SMNVEV (reference sequence).

The chain carries TRBV24-1 and TRBJ2-3; 9 bases agree with TRBD1. This CDR3 contains 14 residues. Trimming removed 6 bases from V and 3 bases from J; junction bases left unmatched: 3. Germline CDR1 KGHDR, CDR2 SFDVKD. The DNA for the CDR3 is TGTGCCACCAGTAGCGACAGGGGGACAGATACGCAGTATTTT. This translates into CATSSDRGTDTQYF.

This sequence joins TRBV7-2 and TRBJ2-1; unclear D gene. V was pared by 0 bases and J by 7 bases, with 10 bases between. The CDR3 spans 14 residues. Per germline, CDR1 SGHTA and CDR2 FQGNSA. The CDR3 loop reads CASSLAVGRNEQFF. In nucleotides, the CDR3 is TGTGCCAGCAGCTTAGCGGTGGGAAGGAATGAGCAGTTCTTC.

This clonotype was seen a handful of times. The V call is TRBV6-5, the J call TRBJ2-5; tentatively, D is TRBD1 or TRBD2 (5 bases each). This CDR3 is built from 13 residues. Per germline, CDR1 MNHEY and CDR2 SVGAGI. Trimming cost V 3 bases and J 8 bases, with 13 bases left between them. CDR3 amino acids: CASSYGGEKTQYF. CDR3 sequence (DNA): TGTGCCAGCAGTTATGGGGGAGAGAAAACCCAGTACTTC.